This T cell receptor beta chain was recovered during a study of blood T cell repertoires in COVID-19. CDR3 length equals 15 residues. The table came from immunoSEQ multiplex PCR; TCRdb's copy has only in-frame clones and leaves some out. The sample has about 150,000 clones, around 89% seen once. In this sample, this clone turned up a few times. The origin of this receptor is a man in his sixties with active or convalescent COVID-19. The chain recombines TRBV21-1 with TRBJ1-1; whether TRBD1, the table's D call, matches the DNA was not checked. TRBV21-1 is a known pseudogene. Sequencing input: peripheral blood. The CDR3, as DNA: TGTGCCAGCAGCGCCCAACAGGGGGCGGCCACTGAAGCTTTCTTT. It encodes CASSAQQGAATEAFF.